The present T cell receptor beta chain was sequenced within a study of CD4+ T cells in melanoma. Regarding the study as a whole: A reported correlation linked neoantigen-specific CD4+ T cells to CD8+, macrophage and B cell function. Neoantigen-specific CD4+ T cells in melanoma reportedly had diverse differentiation states.

A note on this clone: The antigen remains undetermined.

The data were produced by immunoSEQ multiplex PCR, yet TCRdb's version contains in-frame clones alone and is incomplete. The repertoire consists of more than 15,000 clones, with approximately 76% occurring once and the leading ten covering approximately 12%. Trimming cost V 5 bases and J 7 bases, with 12 bases left between them. This CDR3 has 13 residues. Germline V gene data show CDR1 as LNHDA and CDR2 as SQIVND (reference sequence). The chain uses TRBV19 and TRBJ2-1, with unresolved D. The sequence was collected from a human donor with melanoma. Input material: cells from a culture (not recorded whether cultured in vitro). The CDR3 DNA reads as TGTGCCAGTAGTTCGACGTTTGGGAATGAGCAGTTCTTC. Encoded protein: CASSSTFGNEQFF.